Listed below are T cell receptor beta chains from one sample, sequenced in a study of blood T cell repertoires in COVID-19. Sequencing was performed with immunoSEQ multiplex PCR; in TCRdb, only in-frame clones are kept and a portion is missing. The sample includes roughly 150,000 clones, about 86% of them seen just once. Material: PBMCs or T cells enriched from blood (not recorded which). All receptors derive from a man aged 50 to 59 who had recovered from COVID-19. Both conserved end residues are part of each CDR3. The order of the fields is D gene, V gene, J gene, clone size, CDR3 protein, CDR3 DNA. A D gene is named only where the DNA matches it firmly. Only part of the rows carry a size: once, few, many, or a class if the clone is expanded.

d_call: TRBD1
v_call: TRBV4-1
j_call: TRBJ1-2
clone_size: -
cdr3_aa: CASSLGTGVDGYTF
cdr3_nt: TGCGCCAGCAGCCTTGGGACAGGGGTCGATGGCTACACCTTC

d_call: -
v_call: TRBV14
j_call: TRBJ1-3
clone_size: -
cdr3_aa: CASSVYRASGNTIYF
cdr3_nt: TGTGCCAGCAGCGTTTACAGGGCCTCTGGAAACACCATATATTTT

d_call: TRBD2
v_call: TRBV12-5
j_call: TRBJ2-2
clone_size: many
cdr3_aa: CASGFVLAGGPHANTGELFF
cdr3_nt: TGTGCTAGTGGTTTTGTACTAGCGGGGGGGCCTCATGCGAACACCGGGGAGCTGTTTTTT

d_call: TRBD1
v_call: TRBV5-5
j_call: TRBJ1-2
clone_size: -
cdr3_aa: CASSSRDRGYTF
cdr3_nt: TGTGCCAGCAGCTCCCGGGACAGAGGCTACACCTTC

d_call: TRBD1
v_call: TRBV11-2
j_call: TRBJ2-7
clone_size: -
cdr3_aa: CASSLARGPHEQYF
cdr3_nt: TGTGCCAGCAGCTTAGCCAGGGGGCCTCACGAGCAGTACTTC

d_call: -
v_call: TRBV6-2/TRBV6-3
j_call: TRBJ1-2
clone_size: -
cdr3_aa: CASSLGVNYGYTF
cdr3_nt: TGTGCCAGCAGCTTAGGAGTAAACTATGGCTACACCTTC

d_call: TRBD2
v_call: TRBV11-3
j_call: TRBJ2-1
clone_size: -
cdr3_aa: CASSPGTSGAYNEQFF
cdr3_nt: TGTGCCAGCAGCCCCGGGACTAGCGGGGCCTACAATGAGCAGTTCTTC

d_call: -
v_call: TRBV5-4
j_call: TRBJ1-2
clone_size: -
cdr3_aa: CASSLAGGLNYGYTF
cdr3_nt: TGTGCCAGCAGCTTGGCCGGTGGACTCAACTATGGCTACACCTTC

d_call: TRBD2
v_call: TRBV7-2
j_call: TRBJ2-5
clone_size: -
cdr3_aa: CASSLQRGGGETQYF
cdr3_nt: TGTGCCAGCAGCTTACAGCGGGGGGGAGGAGAGACCCAGTACTTC

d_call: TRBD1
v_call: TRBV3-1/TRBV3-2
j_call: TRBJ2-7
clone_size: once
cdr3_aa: CASSQDSGTGVGSYEQYF
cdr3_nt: TGTGCCAGCAGCCAAGATAGCGGGACAGGGGTTGGCTCCTACGAGCAGTACTTC

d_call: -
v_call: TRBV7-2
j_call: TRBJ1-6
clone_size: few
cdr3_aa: CASSLRPHIAGVTSPLHF
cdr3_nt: TGTGCCAGCAGCTTACGCCCTCATATAGCGGGGGTAACTTCACCCCTCCACTTT

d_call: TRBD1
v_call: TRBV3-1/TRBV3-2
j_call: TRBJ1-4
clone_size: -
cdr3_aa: CASSRGQVREKLFF
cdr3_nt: TGTGCCAGCAGTCGTGGACAGGTCAGGGAAAAACTGTTTTTT

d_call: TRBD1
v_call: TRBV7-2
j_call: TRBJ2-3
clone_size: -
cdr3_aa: CASSFTGGSDTQYF
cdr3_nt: TGTGCCAGCAGCTTTACAGGGGGAAGCGATACGCAGTATTTT

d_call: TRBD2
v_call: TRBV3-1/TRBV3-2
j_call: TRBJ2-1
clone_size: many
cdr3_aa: CASSQANSGGGYNEQFF
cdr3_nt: TGTGCCAGCAGCCAGGCTAATAGCGGGGGGGGCTACAATGAGCAGTTCTTC

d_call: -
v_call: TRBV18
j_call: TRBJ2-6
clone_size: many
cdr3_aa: CASSPPITWSGANVLTF
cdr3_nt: TGTGCCAGCTCACCACCGATAACTTGGTCTGGGGCCAACGTCCTGACTTTC

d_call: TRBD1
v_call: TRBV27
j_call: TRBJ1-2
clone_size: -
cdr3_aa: CASSSSGTQGVKGYTF
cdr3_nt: TGTGCCAGCAGTTCCTCCGGGACACAGGGGGTAAAAGGCTACACCTTC

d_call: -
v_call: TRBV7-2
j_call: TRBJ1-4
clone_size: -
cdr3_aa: CASSMAGYGEKLFF
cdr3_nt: TGTGCCAGCAGCATGGCAGGGTATGGAGAAAAACTGTTTTTT

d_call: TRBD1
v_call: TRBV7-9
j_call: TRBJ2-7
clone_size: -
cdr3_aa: CASSRSGQGYEQYF
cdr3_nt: TGTGCCAGCAGCCGATCGGGACAGGGCTACGAGCAGTACTTC

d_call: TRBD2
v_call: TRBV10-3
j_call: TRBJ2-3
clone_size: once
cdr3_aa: CAISEPTPGTSGEVDTQYF
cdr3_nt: TGTGCCATCAGTGAGCCGACACCCGGGACTAGCGGGGAGGTAGATACGCAGTATTTT

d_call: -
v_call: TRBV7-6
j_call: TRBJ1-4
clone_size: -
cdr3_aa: CASSYYSPNEKLFF
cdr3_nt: TGTGCCAGCAGCTACTATAGCCCTAATGAAAAACTGTTTTTT

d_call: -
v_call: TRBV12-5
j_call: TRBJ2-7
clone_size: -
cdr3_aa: CASGLSRQEYEQYF
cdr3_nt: TGTGCTAGTGGTCTCAGTAGACAGGAGTACGAGCAGTACTTC

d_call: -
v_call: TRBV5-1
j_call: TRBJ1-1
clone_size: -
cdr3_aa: CASSLLVSRGSNTEAFF
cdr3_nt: TGCGCCAGCAGCCTGCTCGTTAGTAGGGGCTCGAACACTGAAGCTTTCTTT

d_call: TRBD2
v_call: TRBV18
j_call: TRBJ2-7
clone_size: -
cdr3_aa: CASSPGGFPYEQYF
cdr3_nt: TGTGCCAGCTCACCGGGAGGGTTCCCCTACGAGCAGTACTTC

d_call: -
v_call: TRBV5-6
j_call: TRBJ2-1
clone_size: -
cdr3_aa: CASSYNYNEQFF
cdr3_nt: TGTGCCAGCAGCTACAACTACAATGAGCAGTTCTTC

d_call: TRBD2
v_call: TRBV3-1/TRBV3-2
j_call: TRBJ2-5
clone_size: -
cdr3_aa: CASSQSYGGETQYF
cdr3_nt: TGTGCCAGCAGCCAAAGCTACGGGGGGGAGACCCAGTACTTC

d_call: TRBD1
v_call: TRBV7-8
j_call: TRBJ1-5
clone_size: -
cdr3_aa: CASSLGRGSNQPQHF
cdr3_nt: TGTGCCAGCAGCTTAGGCAGGGGGTCAAATCAGCCCCAGCATTTT

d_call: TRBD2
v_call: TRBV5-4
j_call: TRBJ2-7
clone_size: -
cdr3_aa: CASSREVSGHSYEQYF
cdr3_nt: TGTGCCAGCAGCCGGGAGGTTAGCGGGCACTCCTACGAGCAGTACTTC

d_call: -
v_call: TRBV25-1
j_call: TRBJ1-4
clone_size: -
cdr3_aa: CASSDPTPGGFNEKLFF
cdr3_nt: TGTGCCAGCAGTGATCCCACTCCGGGGGGTTTTAATGAAAAACTGTTTTTT

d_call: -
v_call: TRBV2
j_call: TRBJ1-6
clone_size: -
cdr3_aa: CASSELGRFDSPLHF
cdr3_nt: TGTGCCAGCAGTGAACTAGGTCGTTTTGATTCACCCCTCCACTTT

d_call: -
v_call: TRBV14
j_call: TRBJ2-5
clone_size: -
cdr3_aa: CASSQDLTSTETQYF
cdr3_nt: TGTGCCAGCAGCCAAGATCTCACTAGTACTGAGACCCAGTACTTC

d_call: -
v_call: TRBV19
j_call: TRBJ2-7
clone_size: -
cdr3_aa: CASSPMQGSYEQYF
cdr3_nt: TGTGCCAGTAGTCCTATGCAGGGATCCTACGAGCAGTACTTC

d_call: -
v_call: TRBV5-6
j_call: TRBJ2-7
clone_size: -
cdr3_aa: CASSLGAGPYEQYF
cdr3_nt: TGTGCCAGCAGCTTAGGGGCAGGGCCCTACGAGCAGTACTTC

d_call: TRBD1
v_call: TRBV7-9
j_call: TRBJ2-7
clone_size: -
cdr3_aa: CASSLGGTASSYEQYF
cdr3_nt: TGTGCCAGCAGCTTAGGGGGGACAGCGAGCTCCTACGAGCAGTACTTC

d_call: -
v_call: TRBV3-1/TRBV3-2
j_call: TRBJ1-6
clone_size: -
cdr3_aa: CASSHTGSLHF
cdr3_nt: TGTGCCAGCAGCCATACGGGATCACTCCACTTT

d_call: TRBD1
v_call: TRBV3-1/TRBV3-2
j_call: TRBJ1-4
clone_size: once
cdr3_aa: CASSPRLQGNEKLFF
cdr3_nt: TGTGCCAGCAGCCCCCGTTTACAGGGGAATGAAAAACTGTTTTTT

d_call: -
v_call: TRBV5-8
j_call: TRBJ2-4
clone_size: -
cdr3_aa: CASNQRTGFKNIQYF
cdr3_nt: TGTGCCAGCAACCAGCGAACAGGTTTCAAAAACATTCAGTACTTC

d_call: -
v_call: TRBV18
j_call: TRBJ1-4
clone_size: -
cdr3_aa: CASSPGGLATNEKLFF
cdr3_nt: TGTGCCAGCTCACCAGGTGGCCTAGCAACTAATGAAAAACTGTTTTTT

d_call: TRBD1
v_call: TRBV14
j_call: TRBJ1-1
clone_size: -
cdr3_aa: CASSAQRDRVTEAFF
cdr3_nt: TGTGCCAGCAGCGCCCAACGGGACAGGGTCACTGAAGCTTTCTTT

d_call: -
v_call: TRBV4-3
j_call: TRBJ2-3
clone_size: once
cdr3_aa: CASSTGTTSTDTQYF
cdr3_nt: TGCGCCAGCAGCACCGGGACAACTAGCACAGATACGCAGTATTTT

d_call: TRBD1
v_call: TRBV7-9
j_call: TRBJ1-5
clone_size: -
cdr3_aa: CASSNRGDSNQPQHF
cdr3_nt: TGTGCCAGCAGCAACAGGGGAGATAGCAATCAGCCCCAGCATTTT

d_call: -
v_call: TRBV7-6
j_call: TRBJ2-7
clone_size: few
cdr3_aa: CASSPSQGYEQYF
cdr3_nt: TGTGCCAGCAGCCCGAGCCAGGGTTACGAGCAGTACTTC

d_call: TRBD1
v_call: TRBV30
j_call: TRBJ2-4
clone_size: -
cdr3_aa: CAWSRKTTGSVQYF
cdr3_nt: TGTGCCTGGAGTCGAAAAACGACAGGGAGCGTTCAGTACTTC

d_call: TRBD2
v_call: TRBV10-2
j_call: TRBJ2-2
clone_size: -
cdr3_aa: CASTLLADLTGELFF
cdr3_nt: TGCGCCAGCACCCTACTAGCGGACCTCACCGGGGAGCTGTTTTTT

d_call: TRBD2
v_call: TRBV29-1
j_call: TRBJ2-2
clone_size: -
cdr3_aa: CSATSGGARNTGELFF
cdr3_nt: TGCAGCGCGACTAGCGGGGGGGCCCGGAACACCGGGGAGCTGTTTTTT

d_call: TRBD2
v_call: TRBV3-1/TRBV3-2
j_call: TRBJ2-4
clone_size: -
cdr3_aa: CASSQGLAGGPSSPHIQYF
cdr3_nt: TGTGCCAGCAGCCAAGGACTAGCGGGGGGGCCCTCTTCTCCACACATTCAGTACTTC

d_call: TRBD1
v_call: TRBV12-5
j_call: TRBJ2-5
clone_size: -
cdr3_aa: CASGLEGGSGETQYF
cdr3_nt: TGTGCTAGTGGTTTGGAAGGGGGCTCCGGAGAGACCCAGTACTTC